These T cell receptor beta chains were read from a single sample in a study of cytomegalovirus exposure and HLA in healthy donors. Sequencing used immunoSEQ multiplex PCR; TCRdb keeps in-frame clones, though not all of them. The data show roughly 150,000 clones, with around two thirds seen just once and roughly a tenth held by the top ten. Sequencing used PBMCs. All receptors come from a man aged 30 to 45 in good health and CMV-seropositive. Both conserved end residues are part of each CDR3. Each record gives: J gene, clone size, V gene, D gene, CDR3 protein, CDR3 DNA. A D gene is named only where the DNA matches it firmly. Clone size, where shown, is once, few, many, or a class for clones that have expanded.

J gene: TRBJ1-1
clone size: few
V gene: TRBV5-1
D gene: -
CDR3 protein: CASSLAGDTEAFF
CDR3 DNA: TGCGCCAGCAGTTTGGCGGGAGACACTGAAGCTTTCTTT

J gene: TRBJ1-5
clone size: -
V gene: TRBV18
D gene: -
CDR3 protein: CASSETNQPQHF
CDR3 DNA: TGTGCCAGCTCAGAGACAAATCAGCCCCAGCATTTT

J gene: TRBJ1-1
clone size: -
V gene: TRBV11-2
D gene: -
CDR3 protein: CASSSRGGDLNTEAFF
CDR3 DNA: TGTGCCAGCAGCTCTCGGGGTGGAGACTTGAACACTGAAGCTTTCTTT

J gene: TRBJ2-4
clone size: few
V gene: TRBV15
D gene: -
CDR3 protein: CATSRDLRGWENIQYF
CDR3 DNA: TGTGCCACCAGCAGAGATCTCAGGGGTTGGGAAAACATTCAGTACTTC

J gene: TRBJ2-7
clone size: -
V gene: TRBV6-5
D gene: TRBD1
CDR3 protein: CASSYSETGGYEQYF
CDR3 DNA: TGTGCCAGCAGTTACTCGGAGACAGGGGGCTACGAGCAGTACTTC

J gene: TRBJ1-1
clone size: -
V gene: TRBV30
D gene: -
CDR3 protein: CAWSDSWNTEAFF
CDR3 DNA: TGTGCCTGGAGTGACAGTTGGAACACTGAAGCTTTCTTT

J gene: TRBJ1-2
clone size: few
V gene: TRBV5-5
D gene: TRBD1
CDR3 protein: CASRRPGGGQGSYGYTF
CDR3 DNA: TGTGCCAGCAGACGACCCGGAGGAGGACAGGGAAGCTATGGCTACACCTTC

J gene: TRBJ2-5
clone size: -
V gene: TRBV5-1
D gene: -
CDR3 protein: CASLRDSSAETQYF
CDR3 DNA: TGCGCCAGCCTCCGGGACTCCTCCGCTGAGACCCAGTACTTC

J gene: TRBJ2-7
clone size: -
V gene: TRBV10-2
D gene: TRBD1
CDR3 protein: CASSEDRDNYEQYF
CDR3 DNA: TGCGCCAGCAGTGAGGACAGGGACAACTACGAGCAGTACTTC

J gene: TRBJ1-3
clone size: few
V gene: TRBV7-9
D gene: -
CDR3 protein: CASSSRNDSGNTIYF
CDR3 DNA: TGTGCCAGCAGCTCCAGGAACGACTCTGGAAACACCATATATTTT

J gene: TRBJ1-2
clone size: -
V gene: TRBV28
D gene: TRBD1
CDR3 protein: CASRLRIGRGRGGYTF
CDR3 DNA: TGTGCCAGCAGATTGCGTATTGGCAGGGGGCGAGGCGGCTACACCTTC

J gene: TRBJ1-5
clone size: -
V gene: TRBV23-1
D gene: TRBD1
CDR3 protein: CASSQSTDRGFPSNQPQHF
CDR3 DNA: TGCGCCAGCAGTCAATCTACGGACAGGGGGTTTCCGAGCAATCAGCCCCAGCATTTT

J gene: TRBJ2-7
clone size: few
V gene: TRBV5-6
D gene: -
CDR3 protein: CASSPSTSGEQYF
CDR3 DNA: TGTGCCAGCAGCCCATCGACGTCGGGCGAGCAGTACTTC

J gene: TRBJ2-7
clone size: -
V gene: TRBV5-1
D gene: TRBD2
CDR3 protein: CASSLAGTSGYEQYF
CDR3 DNA: TGCGCCAGCAGCTTGGCCGGGACTAGCGGCTACGAGCAGTACTTC

J gene: TRBJ2-7
clone size: -
V gene: TRBV27
D gene: -
CDR3 protein: CASSSSGAEGYEQYF
CDR3 DNA: TGTGCCAGCAGTTCGAGCGGAGCCGAAGGCTACGAGCAGTACTTC

J gene: TRBJ2-7
clone size: -
V gene: TRBV4-1
D gene: -
CDR3 protein: CASSQDDSYYEQYF
CDR3 DNA: TGCGCCAGCAGCCAAGATGACAGCTACTACGAGCAGTACTTC

J gene: TRBJ1-3
clone size: -
V gene: TRBV7-2
D gene: TRBD1
CDR3 protein: CASSFGTGGNTIYF
CDR3 DNA: TGTGCCAGCAGCTTCGGGACAGGGGGAAACACCATATATTTT

J gene: TRBJ1-3
clone size: -
V gene: TRBV5-4
D gene: -
CDR3 protein: CASSLDAGFGNTIYF
CDR3 DNA: TGTGCCAGCAGCTTGGACGCGGGCTTTGGAAACACCATATATTTT

J gene: TRBJ1-1
clone size: -
V gene: TRBV28
D gene: TRBD1
CDR3 protein: CASSPRGPNTEAFF
CDR3 DNA: TGTGCCAGCAGTCCCAGGGGGCCGAACACTGAAGCTTTCTTT

J gene: TRBJ2-1
clone size: once
V gene: TRBV4-2
D gene: TRBD2
CDR3 protein: CASSQDTAGGHLGEQFF
CDR3 DNA: TGTGCCAGCAGCCAAGATACAGCGGGAGGCCACCTGGGTGAGCAGTTCTTC

J gene: TRBJ2-7
clone size: -
V gene: TRBV14
D gene: -
CDR3 protein: CASSQTGMGEQYF
CDR3 DNA: TGTGCCAGCAGCCAAACAGGGATGGGCGAGCAGTACTTC

J gene: TRBJ1-2
clone size: few
V gene: TRBV18
D gene: TRBD1
CDR3 protein: CASSPDRGHGYTF
CDR3 DNA: TGTGCCAGCTCTCCTGACAGGGGGCATGGCTACACCTTC

J gene: TRBJ1-1
clone size: -
V gene: TRBV28
D gene: -
CDR3 protein: CASRNSRNTEAFF
CDR3 DNA: TGTGCCAGCAGAAACAGCCGGAACACTGAAGCTTTCTTT

J gene: TRBJ2-5
clone size: -
V gene: TRBV19
D gene: -
CDR3 protein: CASSIDSTDHQETQYF
CDR3 DNA: TGTGCCAGTAGTATAGATTCGACAGACCACCAAGAGACCCAGTACTTC

J gene: TRBJ1-5
clone size: few
V gene: TRBV19
D gene: TRBD1
CDR3 protein: CASSAGTGDNQPQHF
CDR3 DNA: TGTGCCAGCAGCGCCGGGACAGGGGACAATCAGCCCCAGCATTTT

J gene: TRBJ2-7
clone size: once
V gene: TRBV30
D gene: TRBD2
CDR3 protein: CAWSPSGPYEQYF
CDR3 DNA: TGTGCCTGGAGTCCTAGCGGTCCCTACGAGCAGTACTTC

J gene: TRBJ2-3
clone size: -
V gene: TRBV15
D gene: TRBD1
CDR3 protein: CATSRDRGADRRLTDTQYF
CDR3 DNA: TGTGCCACCAGCAGAGATCGAGGGGCGGACAGGCGACTAACAGATACGCAGTATTTT

J gene: TRBJ2-5
clone size: -
V gene: TRBV2
D gene: TRBD2
CDR3 protein: CASSEARLAGAGETQYF
CDR3 DNA: TGTGCCAGCAGTGAAGCGCGTCTAGCGGGAGCCGGGGAGACCCAGTACTTC

J gene: TRBJ2-7
clone size: -
V gene: TRBV6-5
D gene: -
CDR3 protein: CASSYSRQVTYEQYF
CDR3 DNA: TGTGCCAGCAGTTACTCGAGACAGGTTACCTACGAGCAGTACTTC

J gene: TRBJ2-2
clone size: -
V gene: TRBV9
D gene: TRBD1
CDR3 protein: CASSVSTGSFVGELFF
CDR3 DNA: TGTGCCAGCAGCGTATCGACAGGGAGTTTCGTCGGGGAGCTGTTTTTT

J gene: TRBJ1-1
clone size: few
V gene: TRBV9
D gene: -
CDR3 protein: CASSGTMNTEAFF
CDR3 DNA: TGTGCCAGCAGCGGGACAATGAACACTGAAGCTTTCTTT

J gene: TRBJ2-3
clone size: -
V gene: TRBV7-2
D gene: -
CDR3 protein: CASSFRRSTDTQYF
CDR3 DNA: TGTGCCAGCAGCTTCCGGAGATCTACAGATACGCAGTATTTT

J gene: TRBJ1-1
clone size: -
V gene: TRBV4-1
D gene: TRBD1
CDR3 protein: CASSPQGRNKNTEAFF
CDR3 DNA: TGCGCCAGCAGCCCACAGGGGAGGAACAAGAACACTGAAGCTTTCTTT

J gene: TRBJ2-7
clone size: -
V gene: TRBV29-1
D gene: -
CDR3 protein: CSVGGGIGGIGDEQYF
CDR3 DNA: TGCAGCGTGGGGGGAGGAATAGGGGGCATAGGCGACGAGCAGTACTTC

J gene: TRBJ2-5
clone size: -
V gene: TRBV18
D gene: -
CDR3 protein: CASSQGTGQETQYF
CDR3 DNA: TGTGCCAGCTCACAGGGGACTGGACAAGAGACCCAGTACTTC

J gene: TRBJ2-2
clone size: -
V gene: TRBV6-4
D gene: -
CDR3 protein: CASGGGVTGELFF
CDR3 DNA: TGTGCCAGCGGTGGGGGAGTCACCGGGGAGCTGTTTTTT

J gene: TRBJ2-3
clone size: -
V gene: TRBV28
D gene: TRBD2
CDR3 protein: CASSFSFSLWLAGGTDTQYF
CDR3 DNA: TGTGCCAGCAGTTTTTCATTTTCATTATGGCTAGCGGGGGGGACAGATACGCAGTATTTT

J gene: TRBJ2-3
clone size: few
V gene: TRBV13
D gene: -
CDR3 protein: CASSLVVTSTDTQYF
CDR3 DNA: TGTGCCAGCAGCTTAGTAGTCACTAGCACAGATACGCAGTATTTT

J gene: TRBJ1-1
clone size: few
V gene: TRBV5-4
D gene: -
CDR3 protein: CASSQRSDGTEAFF
CDR3 DNA: TGTGCCAGCAGCCAACGGAGCGATGGGACTGAAGCTTTCTTT

J gene: TRBJ1-2
clone size: -
V gene: TRBV18
D gene: TRBD1
CDR3 protein: CASSPGTATGVGYTF
CDR3 DNA: TGTGCCAGCTCACCAGGCACCGCGACAGGGGTTGGCTACACCTTC

J gene: TRBJ2-7
clone size: few
V gene: TRBV7-9
D gene: TRBD1
CDR3 protein: CASSLPGTGNPYEQYF
CDR3 DNA: TGTGCCAGCAGCCTTCCCGGGACAGGGAATCCCTACGAGCAGTACTTC

J gene: TRBJ2-1
clone size: -
V gene: TRBV30
D gene: -
CDR3 protein: CAWRFGMRNNEQFF
CDR3 DNA: TGTGCCTGGAGATTCGGGATGAGAAACAATGAGCAGTTCTTC

J gene: TRBJ2-7
clone size: -
V gene: TRBV7-3
D gene: TRBD1
CDR3 protein: CASSLLGQGYEQYF
CDR3 DNA: TGTGCCAGCAGCTTATTGGGACAGGGCTACGAGCAGTACTTC

J gene: TRBJ1-1
clone size: -
V gene: TRBV30
D gene: -
CDR3 protein: CAWSGPAGSTEAFF
CDR3 DNA: TGTGCCTGGAGTGGACCTGCGGGGTCCACTGAAGCTTTCTTT

J gene: TRBJ1-5
clone size: -
V gene: TRBV4-2
D gene: TRBD1
CDR3 protein: CASSQDKGARQPQHF
CDR3 DNA: TGTGCCAGCAGCCAAGATAAGGGGGCGAGGCAGCCCCAGCATTTT

J gene: TRBJ2-2
clone size: -
V gene: TRBV7-3
D gene: TRBD1
CDR3 protein: CASSPGGTGELFF
CDR3 DNA: TGTGCCAGCAGCCCAGGGGGCACCGGGGAGCTGTTTTTT

J gene: TRBJ1-1
clone size: -
V gene: TRBV10-3
D gene: TRBD1
CDR3 protein: CAISGGTGGLNTEAFF
CDR3 DNA: TGTGCCATCAGTGGGGGGACAGGGGGCCTAAACACTGAAGCTTTCTTT

J gene: TRBJ1-5
clone size: -
V gene: TRBV19
D gene: -
CDR3 protein: CASSNLGGGPTQPQHF
CDR3 DNA: TGTGCCAGTAGTAACCTGGGGGGGGGCCCGACTCAGCCCCAGCATTTT

J gene: TRBJ2-2
clone size: -
V gene: TRBV28
D gene: -
CDR3 protein: CASRGVRTGELFF
CDR3 DNA: TGTGCCAGCAGGGGTGTGCGGACCGGGGAGCTGTTTTTT

J gene: TRBJ2-7
clone size: -
V gene: TRBV7-2
D gene: TRBD2
CDR3 protein: CASSLAAGVSLYEQYF
CDR3 DNA: TGTGCCAGCAGCTTAGCCGCGGGAGTCAGTCTATACGAGCAGTACTTC

J gene: TRBJ2-3
clone size: few
V gene: TRBV6-4
D gene: TRBD2
CDR3 protein: CASSESGGGADTQYF
CDR3 DNA: TGTGCCAGCAGTGAGAGCGGGGGGGGAGCAGATACGCAGTATTTT

J gene: TRBJ2-2
clone size: -
V gene: TRBV29-1
D gene: TRBD1
CDR3 protein: CSVVPGQGRWGTGELFF
CDR3 DNA: TGCAGCGTTGTACCGGGACAGGGGCGGTGGGGCACCGGGGAGCTGTTTTTT

J gene: TRBJ2-5
clone size: -
V gene: TRBV2
D gene: TRBD1
CDR3 protein: CASKGQVATQYF
CDR3 DNA: TGTGCCAGTAAGGGACAGGTTGCAACCCAGTACTTC

J gene: TRBJ2-3
clone size: few
V gene: TRBV4-1
D gene: TRBD1
CDR3 protein: CASSQTGGGTDTQYF
CDR3 DNA: TGCGCCAGCAGCCAGACAGGGGGCGGTACAGATACGCAGTATTTT